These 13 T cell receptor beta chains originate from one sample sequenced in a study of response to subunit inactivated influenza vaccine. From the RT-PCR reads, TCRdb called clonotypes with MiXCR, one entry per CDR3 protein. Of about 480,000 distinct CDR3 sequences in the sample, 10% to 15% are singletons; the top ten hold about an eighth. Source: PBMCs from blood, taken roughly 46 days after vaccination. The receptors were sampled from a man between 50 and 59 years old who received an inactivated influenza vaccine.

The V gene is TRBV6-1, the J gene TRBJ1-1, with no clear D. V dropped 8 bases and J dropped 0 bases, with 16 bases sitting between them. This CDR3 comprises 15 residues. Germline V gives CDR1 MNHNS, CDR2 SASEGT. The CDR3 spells CASSPPQFMNTEAFF. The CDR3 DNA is TGTGCCAGCTCGCCCCCGCAGTTCATGAACACTGAAGCTTTCTTT.

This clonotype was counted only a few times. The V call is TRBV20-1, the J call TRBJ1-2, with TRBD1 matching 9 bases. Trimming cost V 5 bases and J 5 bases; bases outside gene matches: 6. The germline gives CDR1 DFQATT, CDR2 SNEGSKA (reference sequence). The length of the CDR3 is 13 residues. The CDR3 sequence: CSARQGGMYGYTF. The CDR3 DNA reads TGCAGTGCTCGACAGGGGGGAATGTATGGCTACACCTTC.

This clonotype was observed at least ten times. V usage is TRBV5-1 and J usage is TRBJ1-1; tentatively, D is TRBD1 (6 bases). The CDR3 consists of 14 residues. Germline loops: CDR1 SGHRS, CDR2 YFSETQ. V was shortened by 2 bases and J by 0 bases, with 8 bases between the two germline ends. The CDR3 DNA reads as TGCGCCAGCAGCTTAACAGGGATGAACACTGAAGCTTTCTTT. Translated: CASSLTGMNTEAFF.

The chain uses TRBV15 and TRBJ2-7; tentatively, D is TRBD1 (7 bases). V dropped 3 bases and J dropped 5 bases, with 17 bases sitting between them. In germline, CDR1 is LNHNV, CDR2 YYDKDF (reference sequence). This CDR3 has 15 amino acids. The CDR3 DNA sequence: TGTGCCACCAGCAGGGCGGGAACAGGGGTCGACGAGCAGTACTTC. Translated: CATSRAGTGVDEQYF.

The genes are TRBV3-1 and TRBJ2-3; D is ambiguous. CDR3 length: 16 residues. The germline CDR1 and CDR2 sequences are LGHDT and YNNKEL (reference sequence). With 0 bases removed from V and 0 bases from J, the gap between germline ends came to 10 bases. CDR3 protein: CASSQDPDPSTDTQYF. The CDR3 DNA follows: TGTGCCAGCAGCCAAGATCCTGACCCAAGCACAGATACGCAGTATTTT.

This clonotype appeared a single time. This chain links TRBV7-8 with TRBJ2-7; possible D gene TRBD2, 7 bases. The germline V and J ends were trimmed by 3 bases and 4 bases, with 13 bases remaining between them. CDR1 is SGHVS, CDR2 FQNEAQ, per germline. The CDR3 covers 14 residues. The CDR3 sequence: CASSFDGGLYEQYF. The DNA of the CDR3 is TGTGCCAGCAGCTTCGACGGGGGGCTTTACGAGCAGTACTTC.

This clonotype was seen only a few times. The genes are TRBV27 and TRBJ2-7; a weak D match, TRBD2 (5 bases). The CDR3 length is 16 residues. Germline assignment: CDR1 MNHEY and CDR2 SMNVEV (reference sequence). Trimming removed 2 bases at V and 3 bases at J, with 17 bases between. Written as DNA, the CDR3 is TGTGCCAGCAGTTTAAGTTTGGTAGCTAGCCACTACGAGCAGTACTTC. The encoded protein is CASSLSLVASHYEQYF.

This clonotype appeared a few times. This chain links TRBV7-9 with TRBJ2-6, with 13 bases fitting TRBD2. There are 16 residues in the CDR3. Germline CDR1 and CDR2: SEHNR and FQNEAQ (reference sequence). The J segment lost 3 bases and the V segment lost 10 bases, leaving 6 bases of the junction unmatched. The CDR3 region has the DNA TGTGCCACGACCGGGACTAGCGGGGTTGGGGCCAACGTCCTGACTTTC. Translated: CATTGTSGVGANVLTF.

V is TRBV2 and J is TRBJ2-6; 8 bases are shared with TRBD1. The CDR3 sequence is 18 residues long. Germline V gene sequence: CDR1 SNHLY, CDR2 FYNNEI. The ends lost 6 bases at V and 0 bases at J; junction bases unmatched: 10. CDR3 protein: CASREPDRDPSGANVLTF. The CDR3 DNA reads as TGTGCCAGCAGGGAACCGGACAGGGACCCCTCTGGGGCCAACGTCCTGACTTTC.

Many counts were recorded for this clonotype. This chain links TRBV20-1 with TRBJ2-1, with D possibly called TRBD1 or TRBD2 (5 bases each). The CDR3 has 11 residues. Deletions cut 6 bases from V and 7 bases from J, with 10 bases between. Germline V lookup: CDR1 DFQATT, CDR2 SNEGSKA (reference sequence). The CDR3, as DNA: TGCAGTGCGGGACGGGGTAATGAGCAGTTCTTC. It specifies CSAGRGNEQFF.

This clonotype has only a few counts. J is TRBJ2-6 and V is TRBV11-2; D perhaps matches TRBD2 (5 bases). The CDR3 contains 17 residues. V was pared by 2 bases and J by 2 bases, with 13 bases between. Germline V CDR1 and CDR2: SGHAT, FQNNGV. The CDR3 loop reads CASSLNPLGAGANVLTF. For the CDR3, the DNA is TGTGCCAGCAGCTTAAATCCTCTGGGAGCTGGGGCCAACGTCCTGACTTTC.

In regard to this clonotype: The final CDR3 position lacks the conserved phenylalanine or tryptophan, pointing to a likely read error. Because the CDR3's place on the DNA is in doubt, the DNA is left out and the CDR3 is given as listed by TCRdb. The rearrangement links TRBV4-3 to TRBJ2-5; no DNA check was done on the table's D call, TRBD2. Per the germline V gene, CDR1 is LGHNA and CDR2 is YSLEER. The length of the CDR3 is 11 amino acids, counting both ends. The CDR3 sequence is CASSQDNSDYS.

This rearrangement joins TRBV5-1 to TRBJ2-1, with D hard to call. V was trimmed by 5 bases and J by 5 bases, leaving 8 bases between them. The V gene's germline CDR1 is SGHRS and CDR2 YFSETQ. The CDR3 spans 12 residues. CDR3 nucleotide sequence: TGCGCCAGCAGTGTCCAGCACAATGAGCAGTTCTTC. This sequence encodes CASSVQHNEQFF.